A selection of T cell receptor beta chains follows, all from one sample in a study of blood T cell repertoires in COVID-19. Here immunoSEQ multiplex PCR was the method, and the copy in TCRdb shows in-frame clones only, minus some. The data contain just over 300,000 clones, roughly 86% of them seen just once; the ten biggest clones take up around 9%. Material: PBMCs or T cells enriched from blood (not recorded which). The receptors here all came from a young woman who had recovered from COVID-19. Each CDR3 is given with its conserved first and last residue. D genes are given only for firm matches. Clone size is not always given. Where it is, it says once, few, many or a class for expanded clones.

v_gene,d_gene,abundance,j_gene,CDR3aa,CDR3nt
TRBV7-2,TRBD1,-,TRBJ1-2,CASRYDRVSGYTF,TGTGCCAGCAGATACGACAGGGTGTCTGGCTACACCTTC
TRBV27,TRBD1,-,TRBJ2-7,CASSLGPGTGGDHEQYF,TGTGCCAGCAGTTTGGGTCCCGGGACAGGGGGCGACCACGAGCAGTACTTC
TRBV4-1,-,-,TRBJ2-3,CASSQGARSTDTQYF,TGCGCCAGCAGCCAAGGGGCCAGGAGCACAGATACGCAGTATTTT
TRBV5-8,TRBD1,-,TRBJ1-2,CASKDRVGVVYGYTF,TGTGCCAGCAAGGACAGGGTGGGAGTGGTCTATGGCTACACCTTC
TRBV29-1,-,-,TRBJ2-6,CSVDIPGAHNVLTF,TGCAGCGTAGACATCCCAGGCGCTCATAACGTCCTGACTTTC
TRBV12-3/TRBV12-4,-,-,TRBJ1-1,CASSLAVESEAFF,TGTGCCAGCAGTTTAGCAGTGGAGAGTGAAGCTTTCTTT
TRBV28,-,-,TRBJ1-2,CASSLAVTGYGYTF,TGTGCCAGCAGTTTAGCCGTCACGGGGTATGGCTACACCTTC
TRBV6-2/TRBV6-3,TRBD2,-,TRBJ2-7,CASSTGSGLAIYEQYF,TGTGCCAGCAGTACCGGGTCAGGACTAGCGATCTACGAGCAGTACTTC
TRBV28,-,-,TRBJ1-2,CASRITFGYGYTF,TGTGCCAGCAGAATAACCTTCGGCTATGGCTACACCTTC
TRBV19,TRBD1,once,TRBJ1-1,CASSLTGGTEAFF,TGTGCCAGTAGTCTGACAGGGGGTACTGAAGCTTTCTTT
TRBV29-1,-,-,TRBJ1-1,CSVEDTEFTEAFF,TGCAGCGTTGAAGACACGGAGTTCACTGAAGCTTTCTTT
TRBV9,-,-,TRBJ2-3,CASSVEGLSTDTQYF,TGTGCCAGCAGCGTAGAAGGACTTAGCACAGATACGCAGTATTTT
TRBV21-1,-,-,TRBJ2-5,CAEFNVWGLWETQYF,TGTGCAGAGTTTAATGTCTGGGGCCTATGGGAGACCCAGTACTTC
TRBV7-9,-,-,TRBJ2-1,CASSPNSGSEQFF,TGTGCCAGCAGCCCCAATAGCGGTAGTGAGCAGTTCTTC
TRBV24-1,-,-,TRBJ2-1,CATSDLRFHPSDEQFF,TGTGCCACCAGTGATTTAAGGTTCCATCCCAGCGATGAACAGTTCTTC
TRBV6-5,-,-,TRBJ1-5,CASSYTDSNQPQHF,TGTGCCAGCAGTTACACTGATAGCAATCAGCCCCAGCATTTT
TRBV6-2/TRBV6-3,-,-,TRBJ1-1,CASSYSRDTEAFF,TGTGCCAGCAGTTACTCTCGAGACACTGAAGCTTTCTTT
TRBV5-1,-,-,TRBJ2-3,CASSLSGDYEDTQYF,TGCGCCAGCAGCTTATCAGGGGACTACGAAGATACGCAGTATTTT
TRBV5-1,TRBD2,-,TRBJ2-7,CASSRAGGGTTEQYF,TGCGCCAGCAGCCGGGCCGGCGGGGGGACTACCGAGCAGTACTTC
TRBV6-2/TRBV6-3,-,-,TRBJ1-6,CASSYLDTNSPLHF,TGTGCCAGCAGTTACCTGGACACTAATTCACCCCTCCACTTT
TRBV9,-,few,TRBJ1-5,CASSWGENQPQHF,TGTGCCAGCAGTTGGGGGGAAAATCAGCCCCAGCATTTT
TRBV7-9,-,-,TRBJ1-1,CASSLAQGGSAEAFF,TGTGCCAGCAGCTTAGCGCAGGGAGGATCTGCTGAAGCTTTCTTT
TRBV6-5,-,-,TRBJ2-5,CASSFYLGGGRETQYF,TGTGCCAGCAGTTTTTATTTGGGGGGGGGCCGAGAGACCCAGTACTTC
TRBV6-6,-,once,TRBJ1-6,CASSYRQGPYNSPLHF,TGTGCCAGCAGTTACAGGCAGGGGCCCTATAATTCACCCCTCCACTTT
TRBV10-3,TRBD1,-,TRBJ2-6,CAISESTGHGANVLTF,TGTGCCATCAGTGAGTCGACAGGGCACGGGGCCAACGTCCTGACTTTC
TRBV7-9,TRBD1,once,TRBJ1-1,CASSSRGRNTEAFF,TGTGCCAGCAGCTCCAGGGGGCGGAACACTGAAGCTTTCTTT
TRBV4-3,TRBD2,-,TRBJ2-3,CASSQVVRGRSTDTQYF,TGCGCCAGCAGCCAAGTTGTGCGCGGGAGAAGCACAGATACGCAGTATTTT
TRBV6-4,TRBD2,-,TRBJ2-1,CATKRDKTGTSGIYNEQFF,TGTGCCACCAAACGAGATAAAACCGGGACTAGCGGGATTTACAATGAGCAGTTCTTC
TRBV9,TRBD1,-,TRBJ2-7,CASSVATGDYYEQYF,TGTGCCAGCAGCGTAGCCACAGGGGATTACTACGAGCAGTACTTC
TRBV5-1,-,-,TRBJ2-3,CASSLEGGVQDTQYF,TGCGCCAGCAGCTTGGAAGGGGGGGTTCAAGATACGCAGTATTTT
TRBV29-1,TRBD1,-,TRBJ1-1,CSVVYRGQRTEAFF,TGCAGCGTCGTATACAGGGGGCAGAGAACTGAAGCTTTCTTT
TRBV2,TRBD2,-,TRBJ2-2,CASRSLAGVSPGELFF,TGTGCCAGCAGGTCACTAGCGGGAGTTTCCCCCGGGGAGCTGTTTTTT
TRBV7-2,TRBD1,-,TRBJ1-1,CASSFLAGGTEAFF,TGTGCCAGCAGCTTTCTCGCAGGGGGCACTGAAGCTTTCTTT
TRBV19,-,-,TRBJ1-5,CASSIDSGPQPQHF,TGTGCCAGTAGTATCGATTCAGGGCCTCAGCCCCAGCATTTT
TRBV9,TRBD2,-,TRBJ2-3,CASVKTSGGVDTQYF,TGTGCCAGCGTCAAGACTAGCGGGGGGGTAGATACGCAGTATTTT
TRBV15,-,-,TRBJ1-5,CATSSVRRGPQHF,TGTGCCACCAGCAGCGTCCGGCGCGGGCCCCAGCATTTT
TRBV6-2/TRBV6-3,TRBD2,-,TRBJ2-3,CASSYMGGRRTDTQYF,TGTGCCAGCAGTTATATGGGCGGGAGGAGGACAGATACGCAGTATTTT
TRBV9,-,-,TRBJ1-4,CASSVEGGRELFF,TGTGCCAGCAGCGTAGAGGGGGGGCGCGAACTGTTTTTT
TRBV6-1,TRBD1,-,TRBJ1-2,CASSEAMQGARGYTF,TGTGCCAGCAGTGAAGCGATGCAGGGGGCGAGAGGCTACACCTTC
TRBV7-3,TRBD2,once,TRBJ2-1,CASSLFQAGARNEQFF,TGTGCCAGCAGCTTATTTCAAGCGGGAGCGAGGAATGAGCAGTTCTTC
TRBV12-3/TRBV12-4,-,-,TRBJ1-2,CASLTSHRGVYTF,TGTGCCAGCCTAACATCCCATCGGGGGGTCTACACCTTC
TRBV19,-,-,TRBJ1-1,CASSIFGHPNTEAFF,TGTGCCAGTAGTATCTTCGGACACCCGAACACTGAAGCTTTCTTT
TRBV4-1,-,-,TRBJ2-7,CASSIPAGGWDEQYF,TGCGCCAGCAGCATACCAGCTGGAGGTTGGGACGAGCAGTACTTC
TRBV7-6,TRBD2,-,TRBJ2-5,CASSSRTSFSETQYF,TGTGCCAGCAGCTCCCGGACTAGTTTTTCGGAGACCCAGTACTTC
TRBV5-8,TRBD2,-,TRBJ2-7,CASSFGGTSAYEQYF,TGTGCCAGCAGCTTTGGAGGGACTAGCGCCTACGAGCAGTACTTC
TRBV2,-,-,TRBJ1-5,CASSEGLGQPQHF,TGTGCCAGCAGTGAGGGGCTGGGGCAGCCCCAGCATTTT
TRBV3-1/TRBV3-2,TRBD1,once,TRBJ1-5,CASSQGDRVGPQHF,TGTGCCAGCAGCCAAGGGGACAGGGTGGGGCCCCAGCATTTT
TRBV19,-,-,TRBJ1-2,CASSAPRGDYYGYTF,TGTGCCAGTAGTGCCCCCCGGGGGGACTACTATGGCTACACCTTC